The 26 T cell receptor beta chains below come from one sample, sequenced in a study of blood T cell repertoires in COVID-19. Profiled with immunoSEQ multiplex PCR; TCRdb holds only in-frame clones, not every one. The table includes a few hundred thousand clones, about four fifths detected once. Sequencing was carried out using peripheral blood. The receptor set was obtained from a young woman with acute or convalescent COVID-19.

The genes are TRBV7-9 and TRBJ2-2; D not resolved. Trimming shortened V by 4 bases and J by 8 bases, and 8 bases separated the two germline ends. The CDR3 is 12 residues long. CDR1 is SEHNR and CDR2 is FQNEAQ in the germline V gene (reference sequence). The CDR3 DNA reads as TGTGCCAGCAGCTCGACATTGGGGGAGCTGTTTTTT. This sequence encodes CASSSTLGELFF.

This clone was counted a few times. The gene calls are TRBV7-2 and TRBJ2-2, with TRBD1 matching 9 bases. Germline CDR1 SGHTA, CDR2 FQGNSA. The CDR3 length is 15 residues. V lost 0 bases, J lost 5 bases, and 1 base stayed unmatched. CDR3 sequence reads: CASSLAGTGTGELFF. The CDR3 nucleotides read TGTGCCAGCAGCTTAGCGGGGACAGGGACCGGGGAGCTGTTTTTT.

CDR3 nucleotides: TGTGCTAGTGGTTTGTCTCCCGAGCAGTACTTC. The encoded protein is CASGLSPEQYF. The J gene is TRBJ2-7, the V gene TRBV12-5; D uncertain. The CDR3 loop spans 11 amino acids. V lost 2 bases and J lost 6, with 5 bases in between. Germline assignment: CDR1 LGHNT and CDR2 FRNRAP. The full variable domain, completed using reference TRBV12-5 and TRBJ2-7, is DARVTQTPRHKVTEMGQEVTMRCQPILGHNTVFWYRQTMMQGLELLAYFRNRAPLDDSGMPKDRFSAEMPDATLATLKIQPSEPRDSAVYFCASGLSPEQYFGPGTRLTVT.

The sample holds a few counts of this clone. The chain joins TRBV20-1 to TRBJ2-7; TRBD2 matches 8 bases. Germline V gives CDR1 DFQATT, CDR2 SNEGSKA (reference sequence). Losses at the gene ends were 5 bases for V and 7 bases for J; bases not matched to a gene: 4. The CDR3 sequence is 11 residues long. The CDR3 is CSAERGWEQYF. The CDR3 coding sequence is TGCAGTGCTGAGCGGGGGTGGGAGCAGTACTTC.

The CDR3 loop is CSASRLALNEQFF. CDR3 sequence (DNA): TGCAGTGCTAGTCGACTAGCGCTCAATGAGCAGTTCTTC. The rearrangement uses TRBV20-1 and TRBJ2-1; 8 nucleotides agree with TRBD2. The J segment lost 6 bases and the V segment lost 3 bases, leaving 4 bases of the junction unmatched. From germline, CDR1 is DFQATT and CDR2 SNEGSKA (reference sequence). The CDR3 spans 13 residues.

This chain links TRBV9 with TRBJ1-6; 8 bases are shared with TRBD1. The CDR3 covers 15 residues. Germline CDR1 SGDLS, CDR2 YYNGEE. The junction had 9 bases not matched to a gene; V was cut back by 6 bases and J by 7 bases. The CDR3 region is CASTKTGALNSPLHF. As DNA, the CDR3 is TGTGCCAGCACCAAGACAGGGGCCTTAAATTCACCCCTCCACTTT.

This chain connects TRBV27 to TRBJ1-6; TRBD1 aligns across 9 bases. After removal of 6 bases from V and 9 bases from J, the junction contained 6 bases not matched to a gene. The CDR3 covers 14 residues. CDR1 MNHEY and CDR2 SMNVEV come from the germline V gene (reference sequence). In DNA, the CDR3 is TGTGCCAGCAGAAGGACAGGGGAAATTTCACCCCTCCACTTT. Amino acid sequence: CASRRTGEISPLHF.

V is TRBV3-1 (or the pseudogene TRBV3-2) and J is TRBJ1-2, with D unresolved. V lost 0 bases and J 2 bases, leaving 7 bases between the germline ends. Germline CDR1 and CDR2: LGHDT and YNNKEL (reference sequence). This CDR3 spans 14 amino acids. CDR3 in amino acids: CASSQDAGNYGYTF. The CDR3 DNA sequence: TGTGCCAGCAGCCAAGATGCGGGGAACTATGGCTACACCTTC.

The chain has TRBV2 and TRBJ2-4, with 7 bases matching TRBD1. The trim removed 8 bases at V and 0 bases at J, leaving 7 bases unmatched. Germline V CDR1 and CDR2: SNHLY, FYNNEI. The CDR3 is 15 residues long. The CDR3 coding sequence is TGTGCCAGCTTGACAGGGAATCTAGCCAAAAACATTCAGTACTTC. Its translation is CASLTGNLAKNIQYF.

The rearrangement links TRBV6-2 or TRBV6-3 to TRBJ2-1; 9 nucleotides agree with TRBD2. CDR1 and CDR2 (germline): MNHEY, SVGEGT. This CDR3 contains 15 residues. V was clipped by 4 bases and J by 8 bases; unmatched bases: 9. Here the CDR3 DNA reads TGTGCCAGCAGTTCGCCGGCGGGAGGGGGCGATGAGCAGTTCTTC. This sequence encodes CASSSPAGGGDEQFF.

J is TRBJ2-2 and V is TRBV6-5, with 8 bases fitting TRBD1. This CDR3 region has 15 residues. Looked up from germline, CDR1 is MNHEY and CDR2 is SVGAGI. The V gene end was trimmed by 6 bases and the J gene end by 1 base; junction bases not matched to a gene: 4. Written as DNA, the CDR3 is TGTGCCAGCAGGACCGGGACAGGGAACACCGGGGAGCTGTTTTTT. Translation: CASRTGTGNTGELFF.

This clone appeared a few times. The J gene is TRBJ1-3, the V gene TRBV12-3 or TRBV12-4; TRBD1 is a possible D gene (6 bases). The CDR3 length is 12 residues. V lost 6 bases and J 9 bases, leaving 12 bases between the germline ends. The CDR3 coding sequence is TGTGCCAGCAGGGCAGGGGCCGGCACCATATATTTT. The encoded protein is CASRAGAGTIYF.

This clone was seen only once. V usage is TRBV6-5 and J usage is TRBJ2-5, with D possibly TRBD1 on 7 matching bases. V lost 2 bases, J lost 7 bases, and 17 bases lay in between. Germline V CDR1 and CDR2: MNHEY, SVGAGI. This CDR3 has 15 amino acids. The CDR3 nucleotides read TGTGCCAGCAGTTACGGGACAGCCTCCGGGGGGACCCAGTACTTC. Protein product: CASSYGTASGGTQYF.

The V and J genes are TRBV7-2 and TRBJ1-6; a weak D match, TRBD1 (6 bases). The CDR3 loop spans 15 amino acids. V gave up 1 base and J gave up 7 bases, with 11 bases separating them. Looked up from germline, CDR1 is SGHTA and CDR2 is FQGNSA. The CDR3 is CASSLVWTANSPLHF. CDR3 coding DNA: TGTGCCAGCAGCTTAGTTTGGACAGCAAATTCACCCCTCCACTTT.

The rearrangement links TRBV11-1 to TRBJ2-7; no definite D call. Germline V gene data show CDR1 as SGHAT and CDR2 as FQDESV (reference sequence). CDR3 length: 14 amino acids. V was trimmed by 0 bases and J by 2 bases, leaving 8 bases between them. The CDR3: CASSLAGGAYEQYF. The CDR3 region has the DNA TGTGCCAGCAGCTTAGCTGGCGGAGCCTACGAGCAGTACTTC.

J is TRBJ2-5 and V is TRBV5-4; TRBD2 matches at 7 bases. Germline assignment: CDR1 SGHNT and CDR2 YYREEE (reference sequence). The CDR3 extends over 14 amino acids. J gave up 5 bases and V 0 bases, and 4 bases lay outside the gene matches. Here the CDR3 reads CASSLGGRDETQYF. As DNA, the CDR3 is TGTGCCAGCAGCTTGGGCGGGAGAGATGAGACCCAGTACTTC.

The chain joins TRBV10-3 to TRBJ1-5; D uncertain. This CDR3 has 16 amino acids. In germline, CDR1 is ENHRY, CDR2 SYGVKD. The V gene lost 2 bases and the J gene lost 1 base, with 12 bases spanning the gap. CDR3 nucleotide sequence: TGTGCCATCAGTGAGGCGGAGACCTTGAGCAATCAGCCCCAGCATTTT. It translates to CAISEAETLSNQPQHF.

The chain is built from TRBV9 and TRBJ1-1; 8 bases are shared with TRBD1. The CDR3 has 16 amino acids. The germline gives CDR1 SGDLS, CDR2 YYNGEE. J gave up 3 bases and V 3 bases, and 10 bases lay outside the gene matches. Here the CDR3 DNA reads TGTGCCAGCAGCGCAAGACAGGGGATAAGGGACACTGAAGCTTTCTTT. This gives the protein CASSARQGIRDTEAFF.

The chain carries TRBV29-1 and TRBJ1-2, with D uncertain. From germline, CDR1 is SQVTM and CDR2 ANQGSEA. The CDR3 has 12 amino acids. V was trimmed by 0 bases and J by 7 bases, leaving 9 bases between them. The DNA for the CDR3 is TGCAGCGTTGAAGATCAGGCAGGTGGCTACACCTTC. Translation gives CSVEDQAGGYTF. Drawing the rest from reference TRBV29-1 and TRBJ1-2, the complete variable domain is SAVISQKPSRDICQRGTSLTIQCQVDSQVTMMFWYRQQPGQSLTLIATANQGSEATYESGFVIDKFPISRPNLTFSTLTVSNMSPEDSSIYLCSVEDQAGGYTFGSGTRLTVV.

The chain combines TRBV18 with TRBJ1-4; a possible D gene is TRBD1 (6 bases). The germline V gene encodes CDR1 KGHSH and CDR2 LQKENI. The CDR3 is 14 residues long. Trimming pared 4 bases from V and 3 bases from J, leaving 9 bases between. The CDR3 here is CASSQQGSNEKLFF. The CDR3 region has the DNA TGTGCCAGCTCACAACAGGGTTCTAATGAAAAACTGTTTTTT.

The V gene is TRBV19, the J gene TRBJ2-7; D might be TRBD2 (5 bases). The CDR3 covers 14 residues. CDR1 is LNHDA and CDR2 is SQIVND in the germline V gene (reference sequence). V was clipped by 6 bases and J by 5 bases, with 17 bases between them. The CDR3 DNA reads as TGTGCCAGTAGACCGACCGGGATCGACAACGAGCAGTACTTC. Translation gives CASRPTGIDNEQYF.

V usage is TRBV3-1 (or the pseudogene TRBV3-2) and J usage is TRBJ2-1; TRBD2 aligns across 13 bases. The V gene end was trimmed by 1 base and the J gene end by 2 bases; junction bases not matched to a gene: 2. This CDR3 contains 17 residues. The germline CDR1 and CDR2 sequences are LGHDT and YNNKEL (reference sequence). This chain's CDR3 is CASSQGTSGRAYNEQFF. The CDR3 DNA is TGTGCCAGCAGCCAAGGTACTAGCGGGAGGGCCTACAATGAGCAGTTCTTC.

The V call is TRBV10-2, the J call TRBJ2-5, with 9 bases aligning to TRBD2. Germline V gene sequence: CDR1 WSHSY, CDR2 SAAADI. This CDR3 is built from 13 residues. J gave up 3 bases and V 6 bases, and 2 bases lay outside the gene matches. CDR3 coding DNA: TGCGCCAGCAGGTTAGCGGGAGAAGAGACCCAGTACTTC. This encodes CASRLAGEETQYF.

This chain connects TRBV4-1 to TRBJ2-7; 8 nucleotides match TRBD1. Germline-derived CDR1 and CDR2 are MGHRA and YSYEKL. The CDR3 is made up of 14 amino acids. V shed 1 base, J shed 2 bases, and the junction held 1 base outside the gene matches. CDR3 nucleotide sequence: TGCGCCAGCAGCCAAGCGGACAGGGCCTACGAGCAGTACTTC. Residues: CASSQADRAYEQYF.

The genes are TRBV10-3 and TRBJ2-1; 9 positions match TRBD1. The CDR3 covers 16 residues. CDR1 and CDR2 (germline): ENHRY, SYGVKD. Unmatched junction bases numbered 10, after V lost 3 bases and J lost 7 bases. The CDR3, as DNA: TGTGCCATCAGTGACTCCGGGACAGGGAATAATAATGAGCAGTTCTTC. This gives the protein CAISDSGTGNNNEQFF.

J is TRBJ2-2 and V is TRBV2, with 12 bases identical to TRBD2. J lost 6 bases, V lost 7 bases, and 6 bases had no gene match. Germline assignment: CDR1 SNHLY and CDR2 FYNNEI. The CDR3 spans 15 residues. The CDR3 reads CASMGTSGRPGELFF. The CDR3 DNA is TGTGCCAGCATGGGAACTAGCGGGAGGCCCGGGGAGCTGTTTTTT. The full variable domain, rest sourced from reference TRBV2 and TRBJ2-2, is EPEVTQTPSHQVTQMGQEVILRCVPISNHLYFYWYRQILGQKVEFLVSFYNNEISEKSEIFDDQFSVERPDGSNFTLKIRSTKLEDSAMYFCASMGTSGRPGELFFGEGSRLTVL.